This T cell receptor beta chain was found in a study of blood T cell repertoires in COVID-19. Across the whole study: T cells, B-cell-depleted T cells, or PBMCs supplied cDNA or gDNA.

Per the authors' pipeline: From reference gene primer amplification, estimates of nucleated cell counts were derived. The table came from immunoSEQ multiplex PCR; TCRdb's copy has only in-frame clones and leaves some out. V and J calls and clone size are given by that table; D and trimming were obtained from the DNA. This table holds roughly 250,000 clones, around 87% found once. The CDR3 runs 15 residues. Trimming took 4 bases from V and 7 from J, leaving 18 bases between them. Per germline, CDR1 SGHRS and CDR2 YFSETQ. Participants reported their clinical history, and cohort assignment relied on those reports.

V and J are TRBV5-1 and TRBJ2-1, with D maybe TRBD1 (6 bases). Sample: PBMCs or T cells enriched from blood (not recorded which). This receptor was obtained from a woman in her thirties or forties with acute COVID-19. CDR3 bases: TGCGCCAGCAGCCCTGGAACCGCCAGGGGTAATGAGCAGTTCTTC. Protein product: CASSPGTARGNEQFF.